This T cell receptor (beta chain) was observed in a study of shared clonotypes between healthy human individuals. The data were produced by immunoSEQ multiplex PCR, yet TCRdb's version contains in-frame clones alone and is incomplete. The sample yields some 360,000 clones, about 73% seen once. Between the trimmed V and J ends, which lost 6 bases and 9 bases, there was a span of 12 bases. CDR1 SGHTA and CDR2 FQGTGA come from the germline V gene. CDR3 length: 12 amino acids. CD45RA-negative memory and CD45RA+ naive subsets were split from the CD4+ cells. This clonotype was sampled from a man aged 30-40 years in good health. The sequenced sample consisted of memory CD4+ T cells sorted from blood. The subset was: CD45RA-negative fraction. The rearrangement joins TRBV7-3 to TRBJ2-1, with D tentatively TRBD2 (5 bases). CDR3 nucleotide sequence: TGTGCCAGCAGGCAGGAGGCGGGTGAGCAGTTCTTC. Protein product: CASRQEAGEQFF.